Listed below are T cell receptor beta chains from one sample, sequenced in a study of CD8 T cells in Susac syndrome. MiXCR, run by TCRdb on the immunoSEQ multiplex PCR reads, gives a single entry per CDR3 protein. Here the sample spans over 100,000 distinct CDR3 sequences, roughly 94% being singletons. The source material was CD8+ T cells from PBMCs. These receptors originate from a human donor with Susac syndrome. CDR3s include the opening cysteine and the closing phenylalanine or tryptophan. The order of the fields is J gene, D gene, V gene, clone size, CDR3 protein, CDR3 DNA. The D gene is left open where the match is weak. Expanded clones are given a class, and other clones once, few, many or no size at all.

J gene: TRBJ1-2
D gene: TRBD1
V gene: TRBV7-6
clone size: -
CDR3 protein: CASSLDRGSGYTF
CDR3 DNA: TGTGCCAGCAGCTTAGACAGGGGTAGTGGCTACACCTTC

J gene: TRBJ2-7
D gene: -
V gene: TRBV4-1
clone size: -
CDR3 protein: CASSPGQIFYEQYF
CDR3 DNA: TGCGCCAGCAGCCCCGGACAGATTTTCTACGAGCAGTACTTC

J gene: TRBJ1-1
D gene: TRBD1
V gene: TRBV25-1
clone size: -
CDR3 protein: CASSEFGQGTEAFF
CDR3 DNA: TGTGCCAGCAGTGAATTCGGACAGGGGACTGAAGCTTTCTTT

J gene: TRBJ1-2
D gene: -
V gene: TRBV20-1
clone size: -
CDR3 protein: CSAQGLGEGYTF
CDR3 DNA: TGCAGTGCCCAGGGCCTCGGAGAGGGCTACACCTTC

J gene: TRBJ2-7
D gene: -
V gene: TRBV14
clone size: -
CDR3 protein: CASSPGVEQYF
CDR3 DNA: TGTGCCAGCAGCCCCGGGGTCGAGCAGTACTTC

J gene: TRBJ1-2
D gene: -
V gene: TRBV29-1
clone size: -
CDR3 protein: CSVNGGAEGYTF
CDR3 DNA: TGCAGCGTAAACGGAGGGGCGGAAGGCTACACCTTC

J gene: TRBJ2-7
D gene: -
V gene: TRBV29-1
clone size: -
CDR3 protein: CSVEGTGAYEQYF
CDR3 DNA: TGCAGCGTTGAAGGGACGGGAGCCTACGAGCAGTACTTC

J gene: TRBJ1-2
D gene: -
V gene: TRBV29-1
clone size: -
CDR3 protein: CSGGPGVDPNYGYTF
CDR3 DNA: TGCAGCGGGGGGCCCGGGGTGGACCCCAACTATGGCTACACCTTC

J gene: TRBJ2-3
D gene: -
V gene: TRBV20-1
clone size: -
CDR3 protein: CSGTREIWQYF
CDR3 DNA: TGCAGTGGAACGAGGGAGATTTGGCAGTATTTT

J gene: TRBJ2-3
D gene: -
V gene: TRBV5-6
clone size: -
CDR3 protein: CASSLLRGGPDTQYF
CDR3 DNA: TGTGCCAGCAGCTTGTTAAGGGGGGGGCCAGATACGCAGTATTTT

J gene: TRBJ2-1
D gene: -
V gene: TRBV12-3/TRBV12-4
clone size: -
CDR3 protein: CASIQEGIYNEQFF
CDR3 DNA: TGTGCCAGCATCCAAGAGGGCATATACAATGAGCAGTTCTTC

J gene: TRBJ2-5
D gene: -
V gene: TRBV9
clone size: -
CDR3 protein: CASSVSERETQYF
CDR3 DNA: TGTGCCAGCAGCGTATCGGAGAGGGAGACCCAGTACTTC

J gene: TRBJ2-7
D gene: -
V gene: TRBV4-1
clone size: -
CDR3 protein: CASSQDGGSYEQYF
CDR3 DNA: TGCGCCAGCAGCCAAGATGGGGGTTCCTACGAGCAGTACTTC

J gene: TRBJ1-4
D gene: TRBD1
V gene: TRBV25-1
clone size: -
CDR3 protein: CASSEPQTGGEKLFF
CDR3 DNA: TGTGCCAGCAGTGAACCGCAGACAGGGGGTGAAAAACTGTTTTTT

J gene: TRBJ1-1
D gene: -
V gene: TRBV12-3/TRBV12-4
clone size: -
CDR3 protein: CASSLGDGTEAFF
CDR3 DNA: TGTGCCAGCAGTTTAGGAGACGGCACTGAAGCTTTCTTT

J gene: TRBJ1-1
D gene: -
V gene: TRBV19
clone size: -
CDR3 protein: CASSSGGETEAFF
CDR3 DNA: TGTGCCAGTAGCTCGGGGGGGGAGACTGAAGCTTTCTTT

J gene: TRBJ2-5
D gene: TRBD2
V gene: TRBV4-1
clone size: -
CDR3 protein: CASSPTSGVETQYF
CDR3 DNA: TGCGCCAGCAGCCCCACTAGCGGGGTAGAGACCCAGTACTTC

J gene: TRBJ2-2
D gene: -
V gene: TRBV6-5
clone size: -
CDR3 protein: CASRGAATGELFF
CDR3 DNA: TGTGCCAGCAGGGGGGCTGCTACCGGGGAGCTGTTTTTT

J gene: TRBJ2-3
D gene: -
V gene: TRBV25-1
clone size: -
CDR3 protein: CASSAGESTTDTQYF
CDR3 DNA: TGTGCCAGCTCCGCAGGGGAATCCACCACAGATACGCAGTATTTT

J gene: TRBJ2-7
D gene: -
V gene: TRBV10-3
clone size: -
CDR3 protein: CATGQSYEQYF
CDR3 DNA: TGTGCCACAGGACAATCCTACGAGCAGTACTTC

J gene: TRBJ2-3
D gene: -
V gene: TRBV5-1
clone size: -
CDR3 protein: CASSLGLPRTDTQYF
CDR3 DNA: TGCGCCAGCAGCTTGGGTCTACCCCGCACAGATACGCAGTATTTT

J gene: TRBJ1-3
D gene: -
V gene: TRBV30
clone size: -
CDR3 protein: CAWETSGELSGNTIYF
CDR3 DNA: TGTGCCTGGGAAACCTCAGGGGAACTCTCTGGAAACACCATATATTTT

J gene: TRBJ2-7
D gene: -
V gene: TRBV30
clone size: -
CDR3 protein: CAWARVHEQYF
CDR3 DNA: TGTGCCTGGGCCAGGGTCCACGAGCAGTACTTC

J gene: TRBJ1-4
D gene: TRBD1
V gene: TRBV9
clone size: -
CDR3 protein: CASSTGQGDEKLFF
CDR3 DNA: TGTGCCAGCAGCACGGGACAGGGTGATGAAAAACTGTTTTTT

J gene: TRBJ2-1
D gene: TRBD1
V gene: TRBV12-3/TRBV12-4
clone size: -
CDR3 protein: CASSPGQGAYNEQFF
CDR3 DNA: TGTGCCAGCAGTCCGGGACAGGGGGCCTACAATGAGCAGTTCTTC

J gene: TRBJ2-7
D gene: TRBD2
V gene: TRBV11-2
clone size: -
CDR3 protein: CASSLDPRLAFYEQYF
CDR3 DNA: TGTGCCAGCAGCTTAGATCCCCGACTAGCCTTCTACGAGCAGTACTTC

J gene: TRBJ2-7
D gene: -
V gene: TRBV4-1
clone size: -
CDR3 protein: CASSQDASGYNEQYF
CDR3 DNA: TGCGCCAGCAGCCAAGATGCCAGCGGATACAACGAGCAGTACTTC

J gene: TRBJ2-5
D gene: -
V gene: TRBV20-1
clone size: -
CDR3 protein: CSARDLGETQYF
CDR3 DNA: TGCAGTGCTAGAGATTTAGGAGAGACCCAGTACTTC

J gene: TRBJ1-2
D gene: TRBD1
V gene: TRBV9
clone size: -
CDR3 protein: CASRQGIGYTF
CDR3 DNA: TGTGCCAGCAGACAGGGGATCGGCTACACCTTC

J gene: TRBJ1-2
D gene: -
V gene: TRBV5-1
clone size: once
CDR3 protein: CASSLVITDGYTF
CDR3 DNA: TGCGCCAGCAGCTTGGTAATTACGGATGGCTACACCTTC

J gene: TRBJ1-2
D gene: -
V gene: TRBV6-5
clone size: -
CDR3 protein: CASSYMAAGGYGYTF
CDR3 DNA: TGTGCCAGCAGTTACATGGCGGCGGGGGGCTATGGCTACACCTTC